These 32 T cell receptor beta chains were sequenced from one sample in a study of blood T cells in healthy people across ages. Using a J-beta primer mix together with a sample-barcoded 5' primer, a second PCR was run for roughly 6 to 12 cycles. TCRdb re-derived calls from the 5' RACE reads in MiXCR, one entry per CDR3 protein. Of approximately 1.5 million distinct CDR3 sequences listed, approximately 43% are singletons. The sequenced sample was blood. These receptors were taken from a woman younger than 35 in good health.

CDR3 sequence: CAISESWTTNGKNIQYF. Written as DNA, the CDR3 is TGTGCCATCAGTGAGTCTTGGACTACCAACGGCAAAAACATTCAGTACTTC. The chain combines TRBV10-3 with TRBJ2-4; tentatively, D is TRBD2 (6 bases). In germline, CDR1 is ENHRY, CDR2 SYGVKD. Trimming stripped 0 bases from V and 3 bases from J, with 15 bases between. The CDR3 extends over 17 amino acids.

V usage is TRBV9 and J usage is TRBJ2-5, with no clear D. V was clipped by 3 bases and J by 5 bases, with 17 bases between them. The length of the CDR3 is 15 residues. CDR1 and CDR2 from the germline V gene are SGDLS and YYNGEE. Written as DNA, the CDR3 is TGTGCCAGCAGCGGAGGTCCAGTCCGAGGTGAGACCCAGTACTTC. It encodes CASSGGPVRGETQYF.

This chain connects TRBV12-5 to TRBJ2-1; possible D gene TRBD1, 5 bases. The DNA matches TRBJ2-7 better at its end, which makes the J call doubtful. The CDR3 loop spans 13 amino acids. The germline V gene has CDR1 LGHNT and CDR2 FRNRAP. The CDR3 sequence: CASGVAGYNEQYF. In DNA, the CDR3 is TGTGCTAGTGGTGTGGCAGGGTACAATGAGCAGTACTTC.

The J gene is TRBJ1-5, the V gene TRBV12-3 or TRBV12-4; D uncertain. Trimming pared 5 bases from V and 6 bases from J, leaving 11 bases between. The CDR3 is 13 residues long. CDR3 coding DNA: TGTGCCAGCAGTGGGGATAAGGGTCAGCCCCAGCATTTT. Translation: CASSGDKGQPQHF.

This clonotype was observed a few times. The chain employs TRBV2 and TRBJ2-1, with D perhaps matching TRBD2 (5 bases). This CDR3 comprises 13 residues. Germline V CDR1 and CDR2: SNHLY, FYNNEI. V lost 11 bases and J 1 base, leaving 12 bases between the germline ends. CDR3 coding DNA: TGTGCCGGAAGACCGGGGTCCTACAATGAGCAGTTCTTC. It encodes CAGRPGSYNEQFF.

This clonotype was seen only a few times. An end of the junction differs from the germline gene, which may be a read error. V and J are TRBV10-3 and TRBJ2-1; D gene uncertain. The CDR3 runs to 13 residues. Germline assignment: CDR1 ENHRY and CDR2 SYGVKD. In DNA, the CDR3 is TGTGCCGTCAGTGATATGGGCTACAATGAGCAGTTCTTC. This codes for CAVSDMGYNEQFF.

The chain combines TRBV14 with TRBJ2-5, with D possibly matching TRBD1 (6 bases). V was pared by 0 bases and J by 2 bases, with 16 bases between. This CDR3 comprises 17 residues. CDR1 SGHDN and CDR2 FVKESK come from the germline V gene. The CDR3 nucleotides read TGTGCCAGCAGCCAAGATATCACCAGGGGAATGCAAGAGACCCAGTACTTC. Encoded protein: CASSQDITRGMQETQYF.

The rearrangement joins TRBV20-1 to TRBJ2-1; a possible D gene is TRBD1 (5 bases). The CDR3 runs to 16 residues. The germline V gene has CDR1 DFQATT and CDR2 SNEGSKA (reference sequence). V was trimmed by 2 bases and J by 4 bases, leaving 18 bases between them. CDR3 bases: TGCAGTGCTAGATCTCAGGGCGGATCGAGGTACAATGAGCAGTTCTTC. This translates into CSARSQGGSRYNEQFF.

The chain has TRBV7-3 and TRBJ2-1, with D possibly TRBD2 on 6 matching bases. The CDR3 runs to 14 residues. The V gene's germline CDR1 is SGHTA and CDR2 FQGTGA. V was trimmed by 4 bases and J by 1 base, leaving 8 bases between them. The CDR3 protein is CASSSDYSYNEQFF. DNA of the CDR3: TGTGCCAGCAGCTCGGACTATTCCTACAATGAGCAGTTCTTC.

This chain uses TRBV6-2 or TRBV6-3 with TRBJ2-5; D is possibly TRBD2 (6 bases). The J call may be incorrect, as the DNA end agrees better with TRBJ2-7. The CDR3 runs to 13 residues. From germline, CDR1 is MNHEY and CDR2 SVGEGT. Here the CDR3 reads CASSAGPRNEQYF. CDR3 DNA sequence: TGTGCCAGCAGCGCGGGACCAAGGAACGAGCAGTACTTC.

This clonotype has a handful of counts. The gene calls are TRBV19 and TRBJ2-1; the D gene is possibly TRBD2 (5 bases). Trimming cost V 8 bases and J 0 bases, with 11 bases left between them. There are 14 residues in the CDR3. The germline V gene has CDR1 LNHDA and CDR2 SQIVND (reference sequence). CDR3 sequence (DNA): TGTGCCAGTTGGACGGGGAGCTCCTACAATGAGCAGTTCTTC. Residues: CASWTGSSYNEQFF.

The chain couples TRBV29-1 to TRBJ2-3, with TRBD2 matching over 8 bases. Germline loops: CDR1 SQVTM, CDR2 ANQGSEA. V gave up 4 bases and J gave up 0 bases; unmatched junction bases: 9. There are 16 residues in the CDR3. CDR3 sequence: CSVAGGHRDSTDTQYF. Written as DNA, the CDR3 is TGCAGCGTTGCGGGGGGGCACCGGGACAGCACAGATACGCAGTATTTT.

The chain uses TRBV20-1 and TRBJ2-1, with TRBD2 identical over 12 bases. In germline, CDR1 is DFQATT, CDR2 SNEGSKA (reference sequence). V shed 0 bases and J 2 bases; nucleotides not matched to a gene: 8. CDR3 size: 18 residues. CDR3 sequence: CSARDSLAGGPTYNEQFF. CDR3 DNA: TGCAGTGCTAGAGATAGTCTAGCGGGGGGGCCTACCTACAATGAGCAGTTCTTC.

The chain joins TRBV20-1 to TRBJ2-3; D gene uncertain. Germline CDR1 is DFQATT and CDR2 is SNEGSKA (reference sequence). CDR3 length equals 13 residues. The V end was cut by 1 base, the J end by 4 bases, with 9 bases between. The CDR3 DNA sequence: TGCAGTGCTAGAGTCCCGGCATCAGATACGCAGTATTTT. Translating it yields CSARVPASDTQYF.

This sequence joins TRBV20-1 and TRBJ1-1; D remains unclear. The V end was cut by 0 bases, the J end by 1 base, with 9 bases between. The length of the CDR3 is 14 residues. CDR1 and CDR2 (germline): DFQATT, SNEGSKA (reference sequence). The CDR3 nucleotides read TGCAGTGCTAGAGATCGGCGGAGGAACACTGAAGCTTTCTTT. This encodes CSARDRRRNTEAFF.

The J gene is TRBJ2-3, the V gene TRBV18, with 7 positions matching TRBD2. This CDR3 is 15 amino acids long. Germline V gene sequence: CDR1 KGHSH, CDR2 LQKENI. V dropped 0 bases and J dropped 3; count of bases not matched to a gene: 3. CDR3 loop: CASSPPGRATDTQYF. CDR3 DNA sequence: TGTGCCAGCTCACCACCTGGGAGGGCGACAGATACGCAGTATTTT.

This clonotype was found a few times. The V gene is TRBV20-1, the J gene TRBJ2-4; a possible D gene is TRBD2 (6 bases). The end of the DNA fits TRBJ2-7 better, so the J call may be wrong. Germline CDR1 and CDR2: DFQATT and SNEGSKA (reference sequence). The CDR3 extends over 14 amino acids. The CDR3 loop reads CSASGSFGSYEQYF. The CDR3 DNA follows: TGCAGTGCTAGTGGGTCTTTCGGGAGCTACGAGCAGTACTTC.

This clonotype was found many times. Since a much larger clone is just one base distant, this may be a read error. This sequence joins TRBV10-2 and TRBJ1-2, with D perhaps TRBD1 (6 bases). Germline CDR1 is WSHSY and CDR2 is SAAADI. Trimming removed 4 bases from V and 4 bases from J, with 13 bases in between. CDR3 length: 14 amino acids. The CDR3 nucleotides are TGCGCCAGCAGTGCAGGGAGACAGGCCTATGGCTACACCTTC. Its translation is CASSAGRQAYGYTF.

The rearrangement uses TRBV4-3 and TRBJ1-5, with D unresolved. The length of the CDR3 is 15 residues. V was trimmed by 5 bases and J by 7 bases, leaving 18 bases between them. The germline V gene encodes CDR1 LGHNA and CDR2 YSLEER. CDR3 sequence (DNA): TGCGCCAGCAGCACCGAGTTGTGGGGTGAGCAGCCCCAGCATTTT. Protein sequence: CASSTELWGEQPQHF.

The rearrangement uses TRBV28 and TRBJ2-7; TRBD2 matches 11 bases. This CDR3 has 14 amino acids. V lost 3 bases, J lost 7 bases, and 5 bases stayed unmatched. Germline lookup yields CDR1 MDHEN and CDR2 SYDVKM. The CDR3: CASSLTSGKNEQYF. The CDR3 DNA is TGTGCCAGCAGTTTGACTAGCGGGAAGAATGAGCAGTACTTC.

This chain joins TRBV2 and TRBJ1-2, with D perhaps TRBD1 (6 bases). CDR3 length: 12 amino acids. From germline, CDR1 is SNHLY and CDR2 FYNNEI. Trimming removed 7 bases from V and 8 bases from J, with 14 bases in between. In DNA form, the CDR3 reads TGTGCCAGCACGGGCCCAACAGGGGGCTACACCTTC. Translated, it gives CASTGPTGGYTF.

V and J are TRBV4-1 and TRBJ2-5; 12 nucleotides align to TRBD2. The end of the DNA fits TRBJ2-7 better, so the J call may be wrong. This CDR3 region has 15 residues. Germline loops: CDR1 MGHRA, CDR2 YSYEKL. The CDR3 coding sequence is TGCGCCAGCAGCCGCCCTAGCGGGGGGGCCTACGAGCAGTACTTC. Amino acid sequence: CASSRPSGGAYEQYF.

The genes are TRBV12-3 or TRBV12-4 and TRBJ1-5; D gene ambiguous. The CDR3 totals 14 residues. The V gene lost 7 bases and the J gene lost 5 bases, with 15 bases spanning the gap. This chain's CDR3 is CASTLGGWDQPQHF. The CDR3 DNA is TGTGCCAGCACCTTGGGAGGGTGGGATCAGCCCCAGCATTTT.

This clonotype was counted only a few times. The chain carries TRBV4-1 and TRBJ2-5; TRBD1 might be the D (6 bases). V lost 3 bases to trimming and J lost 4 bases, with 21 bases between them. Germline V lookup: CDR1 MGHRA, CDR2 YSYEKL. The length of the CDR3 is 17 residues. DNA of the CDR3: TGCGCCAGCAGCCAGCCTTCAGAAAAACAGGGACGAGAGACCCAGTACTTC. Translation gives CASSQPSEKQGRETQYF.

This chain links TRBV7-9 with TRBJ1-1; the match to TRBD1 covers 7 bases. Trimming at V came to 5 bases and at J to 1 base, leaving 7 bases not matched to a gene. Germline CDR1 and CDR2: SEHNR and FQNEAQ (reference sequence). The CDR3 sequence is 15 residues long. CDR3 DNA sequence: TGTGCCAGCAGCGACTCGACAGGGACGAACACTGAAGCTTTCTTT. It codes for CASSDSTGTNTEAFF.

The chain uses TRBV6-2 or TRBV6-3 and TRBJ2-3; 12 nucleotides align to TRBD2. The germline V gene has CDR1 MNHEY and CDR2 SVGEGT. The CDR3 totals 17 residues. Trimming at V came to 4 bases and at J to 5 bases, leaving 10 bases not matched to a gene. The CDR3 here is CASSSRPSGRVGDTQYF. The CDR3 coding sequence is TGTGCCAGCAGTTCCCGACCTAGCGGGAGGGTTGGAGATACGCAGTATTTT.

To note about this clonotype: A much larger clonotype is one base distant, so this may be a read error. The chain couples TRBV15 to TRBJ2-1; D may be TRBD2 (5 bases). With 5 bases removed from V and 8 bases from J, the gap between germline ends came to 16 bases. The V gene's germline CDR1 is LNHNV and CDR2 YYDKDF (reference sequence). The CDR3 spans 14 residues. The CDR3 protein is CATSLGSVTDEQFF. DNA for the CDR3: TGTGCCACCAGCTTGGGGAGCGTTACCGATGAGCAGTTCTTC.

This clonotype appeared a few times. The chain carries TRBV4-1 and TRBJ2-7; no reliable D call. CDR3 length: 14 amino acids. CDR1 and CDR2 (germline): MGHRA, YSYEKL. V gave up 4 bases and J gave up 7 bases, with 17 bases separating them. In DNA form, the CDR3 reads TGCGCCAGCAGCCCCGGGCTCATACCTGGGGAGCAGTACTTC. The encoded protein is CASSPGLIPGEQYF.

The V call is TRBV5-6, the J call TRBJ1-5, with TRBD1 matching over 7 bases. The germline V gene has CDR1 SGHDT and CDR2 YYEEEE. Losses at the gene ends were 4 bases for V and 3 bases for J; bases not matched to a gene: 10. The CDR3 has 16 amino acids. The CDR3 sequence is CASSRDRDLFNQPQHF. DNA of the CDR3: TGTGCCAGCAGCAGAGACAGGGATCTCTTCAATCAGCCCCAGCATTTT.

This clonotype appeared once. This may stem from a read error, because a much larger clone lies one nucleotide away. CDR3 loop: CACSADRMNTEAFF. CDR3 nucleotides: TGTGCCTGCAGCGCGGACAGGATGAACACTGAAGCTTTCTTT. This rearrangement joins TRBV9 to TRBJ1-1, with 7 bases fitting TRBD1. Germline V gives CDR1 SGDLS, CDR2 YYNGEE. The CDR3 length is 14 residues.

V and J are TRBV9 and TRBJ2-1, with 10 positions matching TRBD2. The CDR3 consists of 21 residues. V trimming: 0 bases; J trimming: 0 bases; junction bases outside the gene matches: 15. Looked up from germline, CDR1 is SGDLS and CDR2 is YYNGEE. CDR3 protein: CASSVARLAGAFVGSYNEQFF. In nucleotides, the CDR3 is TGTGCCAGCAGCGTAGCTAGGCTAGCGGGAGCATTCGTCGGCTCCTACAATGAGCAGTTCTTC.

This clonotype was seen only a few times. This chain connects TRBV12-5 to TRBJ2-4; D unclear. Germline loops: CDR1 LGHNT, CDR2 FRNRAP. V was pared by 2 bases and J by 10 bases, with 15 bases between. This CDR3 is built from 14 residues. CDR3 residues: CASGLLPLVSIQYF. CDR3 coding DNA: TGTGCTAGTGGTTTGCTCCCTTTAGTGAGTATTCAGTACTTC.